The clone carrying this T cell receptor (beta chain) occurred many times. As for time point: newly diagnosed GD, antithyroid drugs for less than 3 months. After RNA was extracted from PBMCs, the TCR library was made from it. In germline, CDR1 is DFQATT, CDR2 SNEGSKA (reference sequence). V lost 6 bases and J lost 0; bases outside the gene matches: 9. This CDR3 has 16 residues. In building TCR beta libraries, iRepertoire HTBI primers were used together with Arm-PCR of CDR3 regions. Each CDR3 protein gets one entry after TCRdb re-called the multiplex PCR reads with MiXCR. The sample lists around 250,000 distinct CDR3 sequences, around 21% occurring once. The sample belongs to a study of regulatory T cells in long-lasting Graves disease.

This chain joins TRBV20-1 and TRBJ2-1; TRBD2 matches at 9 bases. This sequence was found in a female donor with Graves disease. The source material was peripheral blood mononuclear cells (PBMCs), sampled at new diagnosis, from a patient treated with antithyroid drugs. This CDR3 reads CSAPPYSGSSYNEQFF. For the CDR3, the DNA is TGCAGTGCCCCTCCCTATAGCGGGAGCTCCTACAATGAGCAGTTCTTC.